One and the same sample provided the 9 T cell receptor beta chains below, sequenced in a study of CD8 T cells in Susac syndrome. Reverse transcription of roughly 0.5 to 1 ug RNA was performed with random hexamers. TCRdb analysed the immunoSEQ multiplex PCR reads with MiXCR anew, one entry per CDR3 protein. Here the sample spans 67,000 or so distinct CDR3 sequences, about 92% being singletons. Sequencing input: CD4+ T cells from PBMCs. The receptor source for this set is a human donor with Susac syndrome.

The chain recombines TRBV20-1 with TRBJ2-7; no firm D call. V gave up 3 bases and J gave up 2 bases, with 8 bases separating them. CDR1 is DFQATT and CDR2 is SNEGSKA in the germline V gene (reference sequence). The CDR3 totals 12 residues. The DNA of the CDR3 is TGCAGTGCTAGCCCCAATCCCTACGAGCAGTACTTC. Protein product: CSASPNPYEQYF.

The chain couples TRBV7-2 to TRBJ1-4; TRBD1 matches at 7 bases. Unmatched junction bases numbered 10, after V lost 8 bases and J lost 1 base. The CDR3 is 16 amino acids. Looked up from germline, CDR1 is SGHTA and CDR2 is FQGNSA. CDR3 region: CASGRQGKGTNEKLFF. DNA for the CDR3: TGTGCCAGCGGTAGACAGGGCAAAGGAACTAATGAAAAACTGTTTTTT. Variable domain in full (rest from reference TRBV7-2 and TRBJ1-4): GAGVSQSPSNKVTEKGKDVELRCDPISGHTALYWYRQSLGQGLEFLIYFQGNSAPDKSGLPSDRFSAERTGGSVSTLTIQRTQQEDSAVYLCASGRQGKGTNEKLFFGSGTQLSVL.

The chain recombines TRBV18 with TRBJ1-1, with TRBD1 as a possible D gene (5 bases). The CDR3 loop spans 15 amino acids. Between the trimmed V and J ends, which lost 3 bases and 7 bases, there was a span of 18 bases. CDR1 and CDR2 from the germline V gene are KGHSH and LQKENI. The CDR3 region has the DNA TGTGCCAGCTCACCTTTGGGACGGTTGAAAGGTGAAGCTTTCTTT. Translating gives CASSPLGRLKGEAFF.

This sequence joins TRBV28 and TRBJ2-2; unclear D gene. CDR1 and CDR2 from the germline V gene are MDHEN and SYDVKM. The CDR3 spans 14 residues. V was cut by 5 bases and J by 6 bases, with 13 bases left in between. The CDR3 is CASSLNQVPGELFF. For the CDR3, the DNA is TGTGCCAGCAGTCTCAACCAGGTTCCCGGGGAGCTGTTTTTT.

This chain links TRBV9 with TRBJ2-2; no firm D call. Trimming cost V 2 bases and J 0 bases, with 11 bases left between them. From germline, CDR1 is SGDLS and CDR2 YYNGEE. This CDR3 comprises 16 residues. The CDR3 region has the DNA TGTGCCAGCAGCGTTTCCAGCTACGCGAACACCGGGGAGCTGTTTTTT. Its protein product is CASSVSSYANTGELFF. Full variable domain (rest looked up from reference TRBV9 and TRBJ2-2): DSGVTQTPKHLITATGQRVTLRCSPRSGDLSVYWYQQSLDQGLQFLIQYYNGEERAKGNILERFSAQQFPDLHSELNLSSLELGDSALYFCASSVSSYANTGELFFGEGSRLTVL.

The chain has TRBV4-3 and TRBJ2-3, with D unclear. CDR1 is LGHNA, CDR2 YSLEER, per germline. V dropped 0 bases and J dropped 3 bases, with 7 bases sitting between them. This CDR3 is 14 amino acids long. The CDR3 coding sequence is TGCGCCAGCAGCCAAGATCAGTCGACAGATACGCAGTATTTT. Encoded protein: CASSQDQSTDTQYF.

A few counts support this clonotype. The chain joins TRBV2 to TRBJ1-1; possible D gene TRBD1, 6 bases. CDR3 length equals 15 residues. V lost 7 bases and J lost 4, with 19 bases in between. Germline V gives CDR1 SNHLY, CDR2 FYNNEI. CDR3 DNA: TGTGCCAGCAACGAACAGGGACTTGGGACCACTGAAGCTTTCTTT. Protein product: CASNEQGLGTTEAFF.

J is TRBJ1-1 and V is TRBV28; D is unclear. The CDR3 contains 15 residues. CDR1 is MDHEN, CDR2 SYDVKM, per germline. The ends were cut back, 10 bases at V and 1 base at J, with 19 bases in the middle. The DNA of the CDR3 is TGTGCCATCGCATTTAGGAGGGCACCGAACACTGAAGCTTTCTTT. Residues: CAIAFRRAPNTEAFF.

The chain couples TRBV7-2 to TRBJ1-2; the D is unclear. The CDR3 length is 13 residues. Germline V lookup: CDR1 SGHTA, CDR2 FQGNSA. The V end was cut by 5 bases, the J end by 4 bases, with 11 bases between. CDR3 in DNA: TGTGCCAGCAGCGTAACGTCGGCCTATGGCTACACCTTC. As protein: CASSVTSAYGYTF.